This T cell receptor beta chain emerged from a study of blood T cell repertoires in COVID-19. Study context: Whether acute or convalescent, the COVID-19 samples came from the United States, Italy and Spain. T cells, B-cell-depleted T cells, or PBMCs provided the cDNA or gDNA that served as material.

The count of this clone is one. Assay used: immunoSEQ multiplex PCR; TCRdb lists only in-frame clones, some missing. Here the sample spans about 45,000 clones, over 70% being singletons. From germline, CDR1 is GTSNPN and CDR2 SVGIG (reference sequence). The junction had 10 bases not matched to a gene; V was cut back by 4 bases and J by 7 bases. The CDR3 runs 15 residues. The specimen was peripheral blood. This receptor was taken from a human donor in a cohort sampled during active COVID-19. The chain recombines TRBV30 with TRBJ2-7, with 13 bases matching TRBD2. CDR3 sequence (DNA): TGTGCCTGGACGGGACTAGCGGGATCTATAGTGGAGCAGTACTTC. Its translation: CAWTGLAGSIVEQYF.